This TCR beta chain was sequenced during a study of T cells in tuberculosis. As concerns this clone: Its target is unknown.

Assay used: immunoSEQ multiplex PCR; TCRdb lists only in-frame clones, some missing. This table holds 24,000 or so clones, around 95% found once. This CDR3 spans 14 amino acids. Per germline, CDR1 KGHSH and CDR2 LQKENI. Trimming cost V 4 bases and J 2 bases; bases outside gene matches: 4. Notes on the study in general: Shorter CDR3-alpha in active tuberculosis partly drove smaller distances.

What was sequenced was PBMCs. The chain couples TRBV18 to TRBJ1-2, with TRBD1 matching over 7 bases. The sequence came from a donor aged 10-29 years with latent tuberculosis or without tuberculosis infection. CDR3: CASSRGTDNYGYTF. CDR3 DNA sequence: TGTGCCAGCTCACGTGGGACAGACAACTATGGCTACACCTTC.